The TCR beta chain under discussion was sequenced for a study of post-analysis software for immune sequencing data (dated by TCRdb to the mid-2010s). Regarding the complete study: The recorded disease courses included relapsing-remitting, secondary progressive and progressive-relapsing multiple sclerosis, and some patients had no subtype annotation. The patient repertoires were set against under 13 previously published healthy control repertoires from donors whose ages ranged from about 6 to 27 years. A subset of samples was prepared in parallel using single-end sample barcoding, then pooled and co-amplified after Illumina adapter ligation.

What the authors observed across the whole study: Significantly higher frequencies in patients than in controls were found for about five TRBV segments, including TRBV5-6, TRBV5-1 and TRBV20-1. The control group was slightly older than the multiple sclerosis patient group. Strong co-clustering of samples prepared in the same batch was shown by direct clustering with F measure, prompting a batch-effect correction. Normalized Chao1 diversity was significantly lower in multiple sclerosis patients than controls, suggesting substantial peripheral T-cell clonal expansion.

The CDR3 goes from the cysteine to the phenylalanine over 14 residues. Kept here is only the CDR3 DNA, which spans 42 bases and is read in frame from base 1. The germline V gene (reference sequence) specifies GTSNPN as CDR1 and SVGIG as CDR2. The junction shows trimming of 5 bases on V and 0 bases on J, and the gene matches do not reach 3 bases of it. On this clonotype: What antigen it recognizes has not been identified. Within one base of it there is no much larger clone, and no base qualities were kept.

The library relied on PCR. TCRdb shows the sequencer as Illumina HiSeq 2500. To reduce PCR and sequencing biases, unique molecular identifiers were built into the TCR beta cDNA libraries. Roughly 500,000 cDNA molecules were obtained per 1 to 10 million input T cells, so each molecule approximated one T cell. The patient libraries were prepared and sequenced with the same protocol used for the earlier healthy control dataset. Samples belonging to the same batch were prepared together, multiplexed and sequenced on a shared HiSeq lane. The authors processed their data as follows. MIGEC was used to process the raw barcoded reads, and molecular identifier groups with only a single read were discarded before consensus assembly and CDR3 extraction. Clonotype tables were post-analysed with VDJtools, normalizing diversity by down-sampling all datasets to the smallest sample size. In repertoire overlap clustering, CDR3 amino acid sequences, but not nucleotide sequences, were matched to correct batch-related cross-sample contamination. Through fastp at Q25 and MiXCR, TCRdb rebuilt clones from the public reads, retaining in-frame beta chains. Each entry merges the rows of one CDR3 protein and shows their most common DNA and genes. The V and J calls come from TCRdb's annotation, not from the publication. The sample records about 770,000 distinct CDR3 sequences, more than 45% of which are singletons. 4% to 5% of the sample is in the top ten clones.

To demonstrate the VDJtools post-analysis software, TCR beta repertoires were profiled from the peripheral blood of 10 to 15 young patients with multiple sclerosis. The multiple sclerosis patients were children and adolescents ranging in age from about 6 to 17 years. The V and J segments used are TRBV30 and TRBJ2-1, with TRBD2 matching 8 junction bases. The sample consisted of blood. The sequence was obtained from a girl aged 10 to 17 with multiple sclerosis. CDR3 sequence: CAWWSGSSYNEQFF. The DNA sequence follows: TGTGCCTGGTGGAGCGGGAGCTCCTACAATGAGCAGTTCTTC. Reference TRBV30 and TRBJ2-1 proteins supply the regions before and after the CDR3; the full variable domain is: SQTIHQWPATLVQPVGSPLSLECTVEGTSNPNLYWYRQAAGRGLQLLFYSVGIGQISSEVPQNLSASRPQDRQFILSSKKLLLSDSGFYLCAWWSGSSYNEQFFGPGTRLTVL.